These 22 T cell receptor beta chains originate from one sample sequenced in a study of blood T cells in healthy people across ages. A second 7 to 11 cycle PCR used barcoded and J-beta primers. TCRdb recomputed calls from the 5' RACE reads with MiXCR, one row per CDR3 protein. The sample lists hundreds of thousands of distinct CDR3 sequences; 45% to 65% were seen once. Material for sequencing was blood. The origin of the receptors is a man aged 55 to 69 in good health.

The chain uses TRBV10-3 and TRBJ2-7, with no clear D. In germline, CDR1 is ENHRY, CDR2 SYGVKD. Trimming took off 3 bases at V and 2 bases at J, with 5 bases between the two ends. The CDR3 runs to 12 residues. In DNA form, the CDR3 reads TGTGCCATCAGTGATGGGCCCTACGAGCAGTACTTC. Protein: CAISDGPYEQYF.

The rearrangement links TRBV20-1 to TRBJ2-5; 10 bases are a match to TRBD2. Trimming cost V 3 bases and J 2 bases; bases outside gene matches: 9. CDR3 length equals 16 residues. Germline V gene sequence: CDR1 DFQATT, CDR2 SNEGSKA (reference sequence). The CDR3 protein is CSASSLLAGVQETQYF. CDR3 nucleotide sequence: TGCAGTGCTAGCAGCTTGCTAGCGGGGGTTCAAGAGACCCAGTACTTC.

The chain carries TRBV4-1 and TRBJ1-5; D may be TRBD1 (6 bases). With 4 bases removed from V and 0 bases from J, the gap between germline ends came to 13 bases. Germline CDR1 MGHRA, CDR2 YSYEKL. The CDR3 extends over 16 amino acids. Here the CDR3 DNA reads TGCGCCAGCAGCCCCCTCCAGGGGTATAGCAATCAGCCCCAGCATTTT. Protein sequence: CASSPLQGYSNQPQHF.

Worth noting for this clonotype: The junction shows a germline mismatch at one end, possibly a read error. The chain recombines TRBV6-5 with TRBJ2-1, with D possibly being TRBD2 (5 bases). The CDR3 extends over 11 amino acids. Looked up from germline, CDR1 is MNHEY and CDR2 is SVGAGI. CDR3 bases: TGCGCTACGGGAAGGGATAATGAGCAGTTCTTC. Its translation is CATGRDNEQFF.

The CDR3 region has the DNA TGTGCCAGCAGTCCCTTTATGTTCCACGAGCAGTACTTC. Protein product: CASSPFMFHEQYF. V gene TRBV6-5 combines with J gene TRBJ2-7; D remains unclear. Looked up from germline, CDR1 is MNHEY and CDR2 is SVGAGI. CDR3 size: 13 residues. The V end was cut by 5 bases, the J end by 5 bases, with 13 bases between.

There are a few counts of this clonotype. The chain links TRBV18 to TRBJ2-7; perhaps TRBD2 as D (5 bases). V was trimmed by 3 bases and J by 6 bases, leaving 12 bases between them. The CDR3 runs to 13 residues. From germline, CDR1 is KGHSH and CDR2 LQKENI. CDR3 nucleotides: TGTGCCAGCTCACCCCAGACGGACTTCGAGCAGTACTTC. Amino acids: CASSPQTDFEQYF.

DNA for the CDR3: TGCGCCAGCGGCCTGGGGGGGAGTGCTTACTATGGCTACACCTTC. Its protein is CASGLGGSAYYGYTF. The chain recombines TRBV5-1 with TRBJ1-2; a possible D gene is TRBD1 (5 bases). Trimming left V 7 bases short and J 3 bases short, with 19 bases between. Germline CDR1 SGHRS, CDR2 YFSETQ. The CDR3 extends over 15 amino acids.

This chain connects TRBV27 to TRBJ2-1, with TRBD1 as a possible D gene (6 bases). Germline V gives CDR1 MNHEY, CDR2 SMNVEV (reference sequence). The CDR3 spans 14 residues. With 2 bases removed from V and 8 bases from J, the gap between germline ends came to 13 bases. As DNA, the CDR3 is TGTGCCAGCAGTTTACCAGGACAGATCCATGAGCAGTTCTTC. This sequence encodes CASSLPGQIHEQFF.

This clonotype was counted only a few times. The V gene is TRBV10-3, the J gene TRBJ2-5; no firm D call. Germline loops: CDR1 ENHRY, CDR2 SYGVKD. The CDR3 consists of 13 residues. Deletions cut 3 bases from V and 1 base from J, with 6 bases between. The CDR3 bases are TGTGCCATCAGTGAAACCCGCCAAGAGACCCAGTACTTC. As protein: CAISETRQETQYF.

The rearrangement links TRBV9 to TRBJ2-2; 8 nucleotides agree with TRBD1. Germline CDR1 SGDLS, CDR2 YYNGEE. Trimming took 0 bases from V and 0 from J; bases not matched to a gene: 7. This CDR3 has 18 amino acids. CDR3 residues: CASSVGATGVPNTGELFF. CDR3 in DNA: TGTGCCAGCAGCGTAGGCGCGACAGGGGTCCCGAACACCGGGGAGCTGTTTTTT.

This clonotype has a handful of counts. The V call is TRBV28, the J call TRBJ1-2; the match to TRBD1 covers 9 bases. Germline CDR1 MDHEN, CDR2 SYDVKM. The CDR3 loop spans 15 amino acids. Written as DNA, the CDR3 is TGTGTCACCACCTCGTTTGAGGGACAGGGCTATGGCTACACCTTC. Translation gives CVTTSFEGQGYGYTF.

The chain couples TRBV6-5 to TRBJ2-7, with D maybe TRBD1 (5 bases). The germline V and J ends were trimmed by 0 bases and 4 bases, with 10 bases remaining between them. The V gene's germline CDR1 is MNHEY and CDR2 SVGAGI. The length of the CDR3 is 14 residues. Here the CDR3 DNA reads TGTGCCAGCAGTTACTCGCAGGGCAGTTACGAGCAGTACTTC. Translated, it gives CASSYSQGSYEQYF.

The V gene is TRBV29-1, the J gene TRBJ1-2; a weak D match, TRBD1 (6 bases). Deletions cut 4 bases from V and 4 bases from J, with 16 bases between. CDR1 is SQVTM, CDR2 ANQGSEA, per germline. The CDR3 is made up of 14 amino acids. CDR3 residues: CSVGSGGRGYGYTF. CDR3 nucleotides: TGCAGCGTTGGGAGCGGAGGCAGGGGCTATGGCTACACCTTC.

The genes are TRBV20-1 and TRBJ1-5; no reliable D call. The CDR3 loop spans 14 amino acids. Germline assignment: CDR1 DFQATT and CDR2 SNEGSKA (reference sequence). With 2 bases removed from V and 0 bases from J, the gap between germline ends came to 8 bases. As DNA, the CDR3 is TGCAGTGCTAGAAGCGGCTCTAGCAATCAGCCCCAGCATTTT. It encodes CSARSGSSNQPQHF.

This clonotype was seen more than once but under ten times. The V call is TRBV6-1, the J call TRBJ2-7; D not resolved. This CDR3 is 14 amino acids long. The V end lost 2 bases, the J end lost 5 bases, and 13 bases lay between the germline ends. Germline V lookup: CDR1 MNHNS, CDR2 SASEGT. CDR3 loop: CASSENGFRNEQYF. In nucleotides, the CDR3 is TGTGCCAGCAGTGAAAACGGTTTCAGGAACGAGCAGTACTTC.

V gene TRBV4-2 combines with J gene TRBJ1-1, with D unresolved. CDR1 is LGHNA, CDR2 YNFKEQ, per germline. There are 13 residues in the CDR3. V was shortened by 0 bases and J by 11 bases, with 13 bases between the two germline ends. CDR3 amino acids: CASSQESQGGAFF. In DNA form, the CDR3 reads TGTGCCAGCAGCCAAGAATCTCAAGGAGGCGCTTTCTTT.

The rearrangement joins TRBV24-1 to TRBJ2-1; TRBD1 matches 7 bases. CDR1 and CDR2 (germline): KGHDR, SFDVKD. Trimming cost V 3 bases and J 0 bases; bases outside gene matches: 7. This CDR3 has 17 amino acids. CDR3 in DNA: TGTGCCACCAGTGATACAAGACAGGGAAGCTCCTACAATGAGCAGTTCTTC. It specifies CATSDTRQGSSYNEQFF.

Written as DNA, the CDR3 is TGTGCCATCAGGACTAGCGGCCATTTTCCAGATGAGCAGTACTTC. It yields the protein CAIRTSGHFPDEQYF. The genes are TRBV10-3 and TRBJ2-5, with 9 bases matching TRBD2. Germline CDR1 and CDR2: ENHRY and SYGVKD. The CDR3 runs 15 residues. Trimming cost V 6 bases and J 11 bases; bases outside gene matches: 16.

The chain couples TRBV7-2 to TRBJ2-4, with a possible D match to TRBD1 (6 bases). The CDR3 is made up of 13 amino acids. The germline gives CDR1 SGHTA, CDR2 FQGNSA. Trimming took off 4 bases at V and 13 bases at J, with 17 bases between the two ends. Written as DNA, the CDR3 is TGTGCCAGCAGCTGGGGGCTTGAGACCCAGCAGTACTTC. Translating gives CASSWGLETQQYF.

The table lists this clonotype with a few counts. V gene TRBV12-3 or TRBV12-4 combines with J gene TRBJ2-7, with 11 bases that match TRBD2. V lost 6 bases to trimming and J lost 2 bases; unmatched junction nucleotides: 9. The CDR3 runs to 16 residues. For the CDR3, the DNA is TGTGCCAGCAGGCCCGCTGGGACTAGCGGTGCCTACGAGCAGTACTTC. Residues: CASRPAGTSGAYEQYF.

The table lists this clonotype with many counts. The rearrangement uses TRBV7-2 and TRBJ2-1; 8 nucleotides match TRBD2. Germline CDR1 is SGHTA and CDR2 is FQGNSA. The CDR3 sequence is 13 residues long. The ends lost 5 bases at V and 9 bases at J; junction bases unmatched: 6. The CDR3 protein is CASSPGLAGEQFF. For the CDR3, the DNA is TGTGCCAGCAGCCCCGGACTAGCCGGTGAGCAGTTCTTC.

This clonotype was detected a few times. The chain joins TRBV20-1 to TRBJ2-1; 12 bases are a match to TRBD2. J was trimmed by 6 bases and V by 8 bases; bases with no gene match: 8. The CDR3 runs 14 residues. The germline CDR1 and CDR2 sequences are DFQATT and SNEGSKA (reference sequence). CDR3 DNA sequence: TGCAGTAGAGGGCTAGCGGGGGGGCGCAATGAGCAGTTCTTC. Translating it yields CSRGLAGGRNEQFF.